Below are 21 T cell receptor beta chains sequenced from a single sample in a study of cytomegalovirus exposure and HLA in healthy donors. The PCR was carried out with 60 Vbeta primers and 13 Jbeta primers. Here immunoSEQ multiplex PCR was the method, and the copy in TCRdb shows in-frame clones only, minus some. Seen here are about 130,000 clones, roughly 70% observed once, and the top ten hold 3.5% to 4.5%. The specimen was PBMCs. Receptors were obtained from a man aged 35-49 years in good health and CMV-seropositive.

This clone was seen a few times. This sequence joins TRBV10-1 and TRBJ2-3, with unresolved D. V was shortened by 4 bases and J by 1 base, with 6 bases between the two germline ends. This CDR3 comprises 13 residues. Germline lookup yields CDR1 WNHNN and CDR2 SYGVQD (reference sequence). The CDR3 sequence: CASSAPGTDTQYF. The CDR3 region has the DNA TGCGCCAGCAGTGCACCGGGCACAGATACGCAGTATTTT.

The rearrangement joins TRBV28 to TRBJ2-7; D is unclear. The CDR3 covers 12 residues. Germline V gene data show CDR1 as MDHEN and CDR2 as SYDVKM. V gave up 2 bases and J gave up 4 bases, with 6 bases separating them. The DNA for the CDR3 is TGTGCCAGCAGTTTAAGAGAATACGAGCAGTACTTC. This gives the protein CASSLREYEQYF.

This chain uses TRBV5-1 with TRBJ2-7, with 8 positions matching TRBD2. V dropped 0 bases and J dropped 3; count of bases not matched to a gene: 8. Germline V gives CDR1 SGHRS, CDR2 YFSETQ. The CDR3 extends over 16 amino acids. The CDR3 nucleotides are TGCGCCAGCAGCTTGGTCCCGGGAGGGAGGGGCTACGAGCAGTACTTC. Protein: CASSLVPGGRGYEQYF.

The CDR3, as DNA: TGTGCCAGCAGTTTAGCGGAGGGAATTAACTATGGCTACACCTTC. Translation gives CASSLAEGINYGYTF. The J gene is TRBJ1-2, the V gene TRBV28; D not certain. CDR3 length: 15 amino acids. Germline V gene lookup returns CDR1 MDHEN and CDR2 SYDVKM. Between the trimmed V and J ends, which lost 2 bases and 1 base, there was a span of 11 bases.

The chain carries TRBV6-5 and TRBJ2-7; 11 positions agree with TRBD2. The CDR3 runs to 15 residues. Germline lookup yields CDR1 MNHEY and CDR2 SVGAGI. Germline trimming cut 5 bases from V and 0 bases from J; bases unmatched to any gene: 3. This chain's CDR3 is CASSPGTSGSYEQYF. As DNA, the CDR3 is TGTGCCAGCAGTCCCGGGACTAGCGGCTCCTACGAGCAGTACTTC.

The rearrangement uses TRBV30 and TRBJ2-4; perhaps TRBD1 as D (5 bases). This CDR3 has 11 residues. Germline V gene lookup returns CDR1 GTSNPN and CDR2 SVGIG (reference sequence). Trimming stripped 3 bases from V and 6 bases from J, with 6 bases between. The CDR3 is CAWSTGNIQYF. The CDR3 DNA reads TGTGCCTGGAGCACAGGAAACATTCAGTACTTC.

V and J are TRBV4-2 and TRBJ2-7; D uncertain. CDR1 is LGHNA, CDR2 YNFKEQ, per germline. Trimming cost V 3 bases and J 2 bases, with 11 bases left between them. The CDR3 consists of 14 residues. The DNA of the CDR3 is TGTGCCAGCAGCCATTCGAACCGAGCCTACGAGCAGTACTTC. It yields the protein CASSHSNRAYEQYF.

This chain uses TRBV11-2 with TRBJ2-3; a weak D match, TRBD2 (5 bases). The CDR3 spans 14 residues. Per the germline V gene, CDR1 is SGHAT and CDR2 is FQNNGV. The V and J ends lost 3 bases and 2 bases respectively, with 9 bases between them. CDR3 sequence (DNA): TGTGCCAGCAGCTTCGGACTCTCCACAGATACGCAGTATTTT. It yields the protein CASSFGLSTDTQYF.

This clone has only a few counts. In nucleotides, the CDR3 is TGTGCCAGCAGCTCACTGGGACAAATATCCTACAATGAGCAGTTCTTC. Protein: CASSSLGQISYNEQFF. This rearrangement joins TRBV7-9 to TRBJ2-1; perhaps TRBD1 as D (6 bases). CDR3 size: 16 residues. Germline assignment: CDR1 SEHNR and CDR2 FQNEAQ (reference sequence). V lost 4 bases to trimming and J lost 1 base, with 14 bases between them.

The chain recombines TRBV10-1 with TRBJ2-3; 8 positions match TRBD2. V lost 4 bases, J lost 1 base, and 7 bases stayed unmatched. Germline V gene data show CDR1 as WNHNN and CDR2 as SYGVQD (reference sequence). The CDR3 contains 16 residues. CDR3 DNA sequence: TGCGCCAGCAGTGTGAGTGGGGGACTAGGCACAGATACGCAGTATTTT. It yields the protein CASSVSGGLGTDTQYF.

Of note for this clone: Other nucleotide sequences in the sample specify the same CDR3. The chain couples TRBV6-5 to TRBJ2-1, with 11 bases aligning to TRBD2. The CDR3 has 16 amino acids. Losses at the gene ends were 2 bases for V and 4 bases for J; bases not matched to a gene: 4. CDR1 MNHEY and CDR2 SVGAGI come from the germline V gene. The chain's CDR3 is CASSYRTSGSYNEQFF. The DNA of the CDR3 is TGTGCCAGCAGTTACCGAACTAGCGGGAGTTACAATGAGCAGTTCTTC.

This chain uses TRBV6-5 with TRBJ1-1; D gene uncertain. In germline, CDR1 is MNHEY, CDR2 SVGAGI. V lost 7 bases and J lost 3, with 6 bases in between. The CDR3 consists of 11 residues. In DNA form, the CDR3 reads TGTGCCAGCACCCAGTACACTGAAGCTTTCTTT. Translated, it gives CASTQYTEAFF.

The CDR3 protein is CASSPWPDSGSLNTGELFF. CDR3 sequence (DNA): TGTGCCAGCAGCCCCTGGCCGGATAGCGGGAGTCTTAACACCGGGGAGCTGTTTTTT. This sequence joins TRBV9 and TRBJ2-2; 9 nucleotides agree with TRBD2. The CDR3 extends over 19 amino acids. The ends lost 4 bases at V and 2 bases at J; junction bases unmatched: 15. Germline values: CDR1 SGDLS, CDR2 YYNGEE.

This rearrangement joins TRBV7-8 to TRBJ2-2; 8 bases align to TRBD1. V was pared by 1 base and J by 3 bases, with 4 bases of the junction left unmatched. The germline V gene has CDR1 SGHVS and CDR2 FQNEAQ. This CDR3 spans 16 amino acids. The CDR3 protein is CASSLGGQGYTGELFF. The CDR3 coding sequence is TGTGCCAGCAGCTTAGGAGGACAGGGTTACACCGGGGAGCTGTTTTTT. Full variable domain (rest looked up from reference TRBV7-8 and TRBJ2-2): GAGVSQSPRYKVAKRGQDVALRCDPISGHVSLFWYQQALGQGPEFLTYFQNEAQLDKSGLPSDRFFAERPEGSVSTLKIQRTQQEDSAVYLCASSLGGQGYTGELFFGEGSRLTVL.

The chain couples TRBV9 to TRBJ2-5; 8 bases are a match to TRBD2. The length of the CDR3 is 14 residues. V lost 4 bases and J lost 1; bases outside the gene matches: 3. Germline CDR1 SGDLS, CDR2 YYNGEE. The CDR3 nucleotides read TGTGCCAGCAGCCGTAGCGGGACCCAAGAGACCCAGTACTTC. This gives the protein CASSRSGTQETQYF.

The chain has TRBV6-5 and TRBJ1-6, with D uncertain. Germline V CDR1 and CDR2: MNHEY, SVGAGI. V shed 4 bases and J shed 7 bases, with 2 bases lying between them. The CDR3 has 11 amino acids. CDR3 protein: CASSSNSPLHF. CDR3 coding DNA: TGTGCCAGCAGTTCGAATTCACCCCTCCACTTT.

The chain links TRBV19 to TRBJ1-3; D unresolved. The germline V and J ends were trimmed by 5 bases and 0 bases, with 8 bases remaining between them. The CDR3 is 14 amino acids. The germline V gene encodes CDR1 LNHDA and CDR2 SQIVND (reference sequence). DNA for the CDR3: TGTGCCAGTAGTCTGGGCACCTCTGGAAACACCATATATTTT. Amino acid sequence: CASSLGTSGNTIYF.

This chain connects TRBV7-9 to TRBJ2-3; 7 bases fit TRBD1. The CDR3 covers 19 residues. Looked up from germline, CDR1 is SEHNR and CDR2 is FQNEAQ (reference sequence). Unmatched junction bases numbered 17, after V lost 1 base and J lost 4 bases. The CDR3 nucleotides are TGTGCCAGCAGCTTAGTTCCTACGGCGGGCAGGGGGAGTTCAGATACGCAGTATTTT. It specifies CASSLVPTAGRGSSDTQYF.

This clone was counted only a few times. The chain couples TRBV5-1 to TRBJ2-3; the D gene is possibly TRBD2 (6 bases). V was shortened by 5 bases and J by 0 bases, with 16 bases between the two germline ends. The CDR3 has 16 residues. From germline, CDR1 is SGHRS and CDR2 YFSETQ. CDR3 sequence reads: CASRPRTITSTDTQYF. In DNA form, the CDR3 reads TGCGCCAGCAGACCTCGGACTATCACTAGCACAGATACGCAGTATTTT.

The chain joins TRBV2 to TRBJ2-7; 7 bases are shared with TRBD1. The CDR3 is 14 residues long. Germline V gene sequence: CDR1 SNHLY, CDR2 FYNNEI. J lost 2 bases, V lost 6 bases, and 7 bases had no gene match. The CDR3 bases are TGTGCCAGCAGCTACGGACAGGCCCCCTACGAGCAGTACTTC. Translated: CASSYGQAPYEQYF. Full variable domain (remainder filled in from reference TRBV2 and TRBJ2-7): EPEVTQTPSHQVTQMGQEVILRCVPISNHLYFYWYRQILGQKVEFLVSFYNNEISEKSEIFDDQFSVERPDGSNFTLKIRSTKLEDSAMYFCASSYGQAPYEQYFGPGTRLTVT.

The chain's CDR3 is CASSPRGGIGELFF. Written as DNA, the CDR3 is TGTGCCAGCAGTCCGCGGGGTGGGATCGGGGAGCTGTTTTTT. The rearrangement joins TRBV11-2 to TRBJ2-2, with D possibly TRBD2 on 6 matching bases. Looked up from germline, CDR1 is SGHAT and CDR2 is FQNNGV. Deletions cut 6 bases from V and 7 bases from J, with 15 bases between. There are 14 residues in the CDR3.